This record looks at one T cell receptor beta chain sequence and its context. Clones were read by immunoSEQ multiplex PCR, and TCRdb kept only the in-frame ones, dropping some. Among 150,000 to 200,000 clones listed, over 85% were seen once. The data are from a study of T cell responses to AZD1222 COVID-19 vaccine. The CDR3 consists of 14 residues. Germline lookup yields CDR1 WNHNN and CDR2 SYGVQD (reference sequence). V was pared by 6 bases and J by 3 bases, with 6 bases of the junction left unmatched. This TCR was recovered from an adult who received the MenACWY meningococcal vaccine as a control. The sequencing used peripheral blood, collected 28 days after the second dose of the MenACWY control vaccine. The chain couples TRBV10-1 to TRBJ2-7; 9 nucleotides agree with TRBD1. The CDR3 DNA is TGCGCCAGCAGCCGGGACAGGGCAGTCTACGAGCAGTACTTC. Translated: CASSRDRAVYEQYF.